The 28 T cell receptor beta chains below all came from one sample that was sequenced in a study of cytomegalovirus exposure and HLA in healthy donors. PCR was performed using 60 Vbeta and 13 Jbeta primers. Repertoires were generated with immunoSEQ multiplex PCR, while TCRdb's copy carries only in-frame clones and drops some. This sample carries 200,000 to 250,000 clones, more than 70% of them seen once, and the ten largest clones take 1.3%. Input material: PBMCs. The receptors stem from a human donor in good health.

V usage is TRBV7-9 and J usage is TRBJ2-7; 7 nucleotides line up with TRBD1. CDR3 length equals 12 residues. Germline CDR1 reads SEHNR; CDR2 reads FQNEAQ (reference sequence). Trimming cost V 8 bases and J 5 bases; bases outside gene matches: 6. The CDR3 DNA follows: TGTGCCAGCCAACAGGGGTTCAACGAGCAGTACTTC. The encoded protein is CASQQGFNEQYF. The complete variable domain, with remaining parts taken from reference TRBV7-9 and TRBJ2-7, reads DTGVSQNPRHKITKRGQNVTFRCDPISEHNRLYWYRQTLGQGPEFLTYFQNEAQLEKSRLLSDRFSAERPKGSFSTLEIQRTEQGDSAMYLCASQQGFNEQYFGPGTRLTVT.

V usage is TRBV29-1 and J usage is TRBJ2-7; 8 bases map to TRBD1. The CDR3 length is 13 residues. Germline CDR1 SQVTM, CDR2 ANQGSEA. The ends lost 3 bases at V and 6 bases at J; junction bases unmatched: 7. The CDR3 reads CSVDRQGAGEQYF. CDR3 coding DNA: TGCAGCGTTGACAGGCAGGGGGCTGGCGAGCAGTACTTC.

The rearrangement joins TRBV27 to TRBJ1-1, with a weak D call TRBD1 (6 bases). V dropped 6 bases and J dropped 0 bases, with 14 bases sitting between them. This CDR3 comprises 15 residues. From germline, CDR1 is MNHEY and CDR2 SMNVEV (reference sequence). The CDR3 nucleotides read TGTGCCAGCAGGTGGACAGAAAGCTTGAACACTGAAGCTTTCTTT. Encoded protein: CASRWTESLNTEAFF.

The rearrangement joins TRBV5-4 to TRBJ2-4; 7 bases map to TRBD1. CDR1 is SGHNT, CDR2 YYREEE, per germline (reference sequence). The CDR3 consists of 15 residues. V trimming: 3 bases; J trimming: 6 bases; junction bases outside the gene matches: 9. CDR3 in amino acids: CASSSIQGKRNIQYF. As DNA, the CDR3 is TGTGCCAGCAGCTCAATACAGGGGAAACGAAACATTCAGTACTTC.

This rearrangement joins TRBV27 to TRBJ2-7, with D uncertain. V lost 6 bases, J lost 1 base, and 7 bases lay in between. This CDR3 is built from 12 residues. Germline V gene lookup returns CDR1 MNHEY and CDR2 SMNVEV (reference sequence). The CDR3 loop is CASRSVSYEQYF. The CDR3 region has the DNA TGTGCCAGCAGGTCAGTTTCCTACGAGCAGTACTTC.

This clone has a single count. This chain joins TRBV11-3 and TRBJ2-1, with D maybe TRBD1 (6 bases). Germline CDR1 SGHNT, CDR2 YENEEA. With 5 bases removed from V and 0 bases from J, the gap between germline ends came to 11 bases. The CDR3 totals 15 residues. CDR3 region: CASSPRTDSYNEQFF. The CDR3 DNA reads TGTGCCAGCAGCCCCCGGACAGACTCCTACAATGAGCAGTTCTTC.

CDR3 sequence (DNA): TGTGCCAGCAGCCAAGATAGCGGGAGAAAGAACAATGAGCAGTTCTTC. Its protein is CASSQDSGRKNNEQFF. V and J are TRBV4-2 and TRBJ2-1; 9 bases line up with TRBD2. The CDR3 is made up of 16 amino acids. Germline V lookup: CDR1 LGHNA, CDR2 YNFKEQ. The V gene end was trimmed by 0 bases and the J gene end by 5 bases; junction bases not matched to a gene: 5.

This chain connects TRBV20-1 to TRBJ1-4; D is uncertain. The CDR3 runs 11 residues. Germline V lookup: CDR1 DFQATT, CDR2 SNEGSKA (reference sequence). Deletions cut 1 base from V and 8 bases from J, with 5 bases between. CDR3 sequence: CSARGQEKLFF. Written as DNA, the CDR3 is TGCAGTGCTAGAGGGCAGGAAAAACTGTTTTTT.

The chain is built from TRBV7-9 and TRBJ2-4; 12 bases align to TRBD2. J gave up 8 bases and V 5 bases, and 1 base lay outside the gene matches. This CDR3 has 13 amino acids. In germline, CDR1 is SEHNR, CDR2 FQNEAQ (reference sequence). DNA of the CDR3: TGTGCCAGCAGCCCTAGCGGGAGGGACATTCAGTACTTC. Amino acids: CASSPSGRDIQYF.

The CDR3 sequence: CASSVVSGSNEQFF. The DNA of the CDR3 is TGTGCCAGCAGCGTAGTTAGCGGGAGCAATGAGCAGTTCTTC. V usage is TRBV9 and J usage is TRBJ2-1, with 9 bases aligning to TRBD2. Losses at the gene ends were 0 bases for V and 6 bases for J; bases not matched to a gene: 1. The CDR3 runs to 14 residues. Per germline, CDR1 SGDLS and CDR2 YYNGEE. The full variable domain, its missing parts supplied by reference TRBV9 and TRBJ2-1, is DSGVTQTPKHLITATGQRVTLRCSPRSGDLSVYWYQQSLDQGLQFLIQYYNGEERAKGNILERFSAQQFPDLHSELNLSSLELGDSALYFCASSVVSGSNEQFFGPGTRLTVL.

The chain carries TRBV7-3 and TRBJ2-7; 7 bases line up with TRBD1. Germline assignment: CDR1 SGHTA and CDR2 FQGTGA. V shed 5 bases, J shed 0 bases, and the junction held 13 bases outside the gene matches. This CDR3 is built from 17 residues. CDR3 in DNA: TGTGCCAGCAGCCGAACACAGGGGACCTTCACCTCCTACGAGCAGTACTTC. Translated, it gives CASSRTQGTFTSYEQYF.

This clone has more than one count but fewer than ten. The rearrangement links TRBV10-3 to TRBJ2-7; maybe TRBD2 (6 bases). CDR3 length equals 14 residues. Germline values: CDR1 ENHRY, CDR2 SYGVKD. V was clipped by 3 bases and J by 1 base, with 10 bases between them. The CDR3: CAISELADSYEQYF. The CDR3 DNA reads as TGTGCCATCAGTGAATTAGCGGATTCCTACGAGCAGTACTTC.

In the case of this clone: The same CDR3 also results from other DNA sequences found in this sample. The chain links TRBV6-5 to TRBJ2-7; TRBD2 matches at 11 bases. V dropped 2 bases and J dropped 4; count of bases not matched to a gene: 4. This CDR3 region has 15 residues. Germline V gene data show CDR1 as MNHEY and CDR2 as SVGAGI. CDR3 nucleotides: TGTGCCAGCAGTTACGGGACTAGCGGATTGTACGAGCAGTACTTC. It codes for CASSYGTSGLYEQYF.

The rearrangement links TRBV2 to TRBJ1-3, with 7 bases matching TRBD1. J gave up 0 bases and V 8 bases, and 1 base lay outside the gene matches. This CDR3 spans 13 amino acids. CDR1 is SNHLY and CDR2 is FYNNEI in the germline V gene. For the CDR3, the DNA is TGTGCCAGCGGGACAGACTCTGGAAACACCATATATTTT. Translation gives CASGTDSGNTIYF.

The chain has TRBV9 and TRBJ2-1; D is perhaps TRBD1 (6 bases). The CDR3 consists of 15 residues. Germline loops: CDR1 SGDLS, CDR2 YYNGEE. V lost 0 bases and J 8 bases, leaving 15 bases between the germline ends. The CDR3 nucleotides read TGTGCCAGCAGCGTAGACTCCGACAGGCATCATGAGCAGTTCTTC. This encodes CASSVDSDRHHEQFF.

This chain connects TRBV29-1 to TRBJ2-3; D might be TRBD2 (6 bases). The germline V gene encodes CDR1 SQVTM and CDR2 ANQGSEA. The CDR3 is 14 amino acids. The V and J ends lost 6 bases and 4 bases respectively, with 17 bases between them. Here the CDR3 reads CSVLREPPPDTQYF. The DNA of the CDR3 is TGCAGCGTCCTCCGGGAGCCTCCCCCAGATACGCAGTATTTT.

The chain recombines TRBV10-3 with TRBJ2-1, with 9 bases identical to TRBD2. Germline lookup yields CDR1 ENHRY and CDR2 SYGVKD. The CDR3 covers 15 residues. V was clipped by 6 bases and J by 7 bases; unmatched bases: 10. The CDR3 loop is CAISTGLAVGNEQFF. The CDR3 region has the DNA TGTGCCATCAGCACGGGACTAGCTGTTGGTAATGAGCAGTTCTTC.

This chain connects TRBV5-5 to TRBJ1-4; perhaps TRBD1 as D (5 bases). Trimming removed 5 bases at V and 0 bases at J, with 14 bases between. CDR1 is SGHKS, CDR2 YYEKEE, per germline (reference sequence). The CDR3 contains 16 residues. This chain's CDR3 is CASSHRLTATNEKLFF. The CDR3 coding sequence is TGTGCCAGCAGTCACAGGTTGACAGCAACTAATGAAAAACTGTTTTTT.

This rearrangement joins TRBV10-3 to TRBJ2-1; 7 bases are shared with TRBD2. This CDR3 has 13 amino acids. Germline CDR1 reads ENHRY; CDR2 reads SYGVKD. Trimming took 9 bases from V and 6 from J; bases not matched to a gene: 8. For the CDR3, the DNA is TGTGCCATGGGGGAGGGTCTAGCCAATGAGCAGTTCTTC. Its protein is CAMGEGLANEQFF.

The V call is TRBV27, the J call TRBJ2-7; 12 bases agree with TRBD2. The V gene end was trimmed by 6 bases and the J gene end by 4 bases; junction bases not matched to a gene: 10. The CDR3 runs to 16 residues. Germline V gene lookup returns CDR1 MNHEY and CDR2 SMNVEV (reference sequence). CDR3 sequence: CASSRGLAGSVYEQYF. Here the CDR3 DNA reads TGTGCCAGCAGCCGGGGACTAGCGGGCTCCGTGTACGAGCAGTACTTC.

The DNA of the CDR3 is TGCGCCAGCAGCTTGTCGACAGGCAACTATGGCTACACCTTC. Protein sequence: CASSLSTGNYGYTF. V gene TRBV5-1 combines with J gene TRBJ1-2, with D maybe TRBD1 (6 bases). This CDR3 has 14 amino acids. Deletions cut 1 base from V and 2 bases from J, with 9 bases between. Germline loops: CDR1 SGHRS, CDR2 YFSETQ. The full variable domain, in which reference TRBV5-1 and TRBJ1-2 provide the parts outside the CDR3, is KAGVTQTPRYLIKTRGQQVTLSCSPISGHRSVSWYQQTPGQGLQFLFEYFSETQRNKGNFPGRFSGRQFSNSRSEMNVSTLELGDSALYLCASSLSTGNYGYTFGSGTRLTVV.

The chain employs TRBV29-1 and TRBJ2-5; 11 bases line up with TRBD2. This CDR3 contains 14 residues. Looked up from germline, CDR1 is SQVTM and CDR2 is ANQGSEA. V trimming: 6 bases; J trimming: 5 bases; junction bases outside the gene matches: 8. The CDR3 bases are TGCAGCGTCGGACCACGGACTAGCGGGGAGACCCAGTACTTC. Its translation: CSVGPRTSGETQYF. The full variable domain, completed using reference TRBV29-1 and TRBJ2-5, is SAVISQKPSRDICQRGTSLTIQCQVDSQVTMMFWYRQQPGQSLTLIATANQGSEATYESGFVIDKFPISRPNLTFSTLTVSNMSPEDSSIYLCSVGPRTSGETQYFGPGTRLLVL.

This chain joins TRBV2 and TRBJ2-1, with TRBD2 identical over 10 bases. V gave up 4 bases and J gave up 7 bases; unmatched junction bases: 4. The germline gives CDR1 SNHLY, CDR2 FYNNEI. The CDR3 spans 14 residues. Here the CDR3 reads CASSVSGRANEQFF. CDR3 bases: TGTGCCAGCAGTGTGAGCGGGAGGGCGAATGAGCAGTTCTTC.

The J gene is TRBJ2-1, the V gene TRBV2, with 7 bases lining up with TRBD2. Per the germline V gene, CDR1 is SNHLY and CDR2 is FYNNEI. After removal of 2 bases from V and 3 bases from J, the junction contained 7 bases not matched to a gene. The CDR3 sequence is 16 residues long. CDR3 amino acids: CASSESALAVYNEQFF. CDR3 nucleotides: TGTGCCAGCAGTGAAAGCGCCCTAGCGGTCTACAATGAGCAGTTCTTC.

The V and J genes are TRBV5-4 and TRBJ2-1, with 7 bases aligning to TRBD1. CDR1 is SGHNT and CDR2 is YYREEE in the germline V gene (reference sequence). V shed 0 bases and J 4 bases; nucleotides not matched to a gene: 1. CDR3 length: 14 amino acids. The CDR3 protein is CASSLGQGYNEQFF. DNA of the CDR3: TGTGCCAGCAGCTTGGGACAGGGATACAATGAGCAGTTCTTC. Combining the CDR3 with reference TRBV5-4 and TRBJ2-1 gives the whole variable domain ETGVTQSPTHLIKTRGQQVTLRCSSQSGHNTVSWYQQALGQGPQFIFQYYREEENGRGNFPPRFSGLQFPNYSSELNVNALELDDSALYLCASSLGQGYNEQFFGPGTRLTVL.

There are a few counts of this clone. The V and J genes are TRBV7-9 and TRBJ2-5, with no clear D. Germline V gene data show CDR1 as SEHNR and CDR2 as FQNEAQ (reference sequence). The V end was cut by 5 bases, the J end by 5 bases, with 12 bases between. The CDR3 is 13 amino acids. CDR3 sequence (DNA): TGTGCCAGCAGCACCCCGTACGGGGAGACCCAGTACTTC. It specifies CASSTPYGETQYF. Full variable domain (rest looked up from reference TRBV7-9 and TRBJ2-5): DTGVSQNPRHKITKRGQNVTFRCDPISEHNRLYWYRQTLGQGPEFLTYFQNEAQLEKSRLLSDRFSAERPKGSFSTLEIQRTEQGDSAMYLCASSTPYGETQYFGPGTRLLVL.

The chain couples TRBV7-2 to TRBJ2-3, with TRBD2 matching 7 bases. Germline V gene lookup returns CDR1 SGHTA and CDR2 FQGNSA. The trim removed 2 bases at V and 2 bases at J, leaving 10 bases unmatched. The CDR3 totals 17 residues. The CDR3 DNA follows: TGTGCCAGCAGCTTATTGACTAAGCGGGGATACACAGATACGCAGTATTTT. It codes for CASSLLTKRGYTDTQYF.

The genes are TRBV12-1 and TRBJ1-5; the DNA was not compared with TRBD1, the D call given in the table. TRBV12-1 is a documented pseudogene. The CDR3 sequence is 13 residues long. CDR3 in amino acids: CASRPVRNQPQHF. The DNA of the CDR3 is TGTGCCAGCAGGCCAGTCCGCAATCAGCCCCAGCATTTT.